Here is one TCR beta chain with its context. Per germline, CDR1 SGDLS and CDR2 YYNGEE. Between the trimmed V and J ends, which lost 3 bases and 6 bases, there was a span of 9 bases. The CDR3 length is 12 residues. Random hexamers were used to reverse transcribe the RNA input (roughly 0.5 to 1 ug). Each CDR3 protein is one row after TCRdb ran MiXCR on the immunoSEQ multiplex PCR reads. The repertoire has 150,000 to 160,000 distinct CDR3 sequences, approximately 94% of them found once; the top ten carry around 0.21%. This sample is drawn from a study of CD8 T cells in Susac syndrome. The study sequenced TCR beta in blood CD8+ and CD4+ T cells. It was treatment-naive patients with stable or active relapsing-remitting disease who made up the multiple sclerosis controls. FACS was used to enrich TEMRA cells, whereas the CD8+ and CD4+ T cells were obtained by negative isolation.

This clonotype originated in a human donor with multiple sclerosis. Source material: CD8+ T cells from PBMCs. The chain joins TRBV9 to TRBJ1-2; D is uncertain. The DNA of the CDR3 is TGTGCCAGCAGCGATCGTCGAGATGGCTACACCTTC. Protein product: CASSDRRDGYTF. Filled out from reference TRBV9 and TRBJ1-2, the complete variable domain reads DSGVTQTPKHLITATGQRVTLRCSPRSGDLSVYWYQQSLDQGLQFLIQYYNGEERAKGNILERFSAQQFPDLHSELNLSSLELGDSALYFCASSDRRDGYTFGSGTRLTVV.